The clone carrying this TCR beta chain was seen many times. The antigen is not known. V lost 6 bases to trimming and J lost 2 bases, with 14 bases between them. Germline assignment: CDR1 MNHEY and CDR2 SMNVEV (reference sequence). The CDR3 length is 14 residues. The sample comes from a study of T-cell reconstitution after alpha-beta-depleted transplantation in children. Study-wide results and caveats: Newly generated T cells supplied most T-cell counts and diversity one year post-transplant.

It was with unique molecular identifiers that the TCRbeta library was prepared. TCRdb redid the calling of the PCR reads with MiXCR, one entry per CDR3 protein. The sample yields about 300,000 distinct CDR3 sequences, over 7% seen once. This sequence joins TRBV27 and TRBJ2-7; TRBD1 is a possible D gene (6 bases). The source is a female patient aged 2-10 years who had a stem cell transplant for Fanconi anemia, so the T cells may come from the graft donor. The starting material was peripheral blood, obtained 360 days after TCRalphabeta/CD19-depleted stem cell transplant. The CDR3 protein is CASSGQGLPYEQYF. CDR3 bases: TGTGCCAGCAGCGGGCAGGGGCTCCCCTACGAGCAGTACTTC.